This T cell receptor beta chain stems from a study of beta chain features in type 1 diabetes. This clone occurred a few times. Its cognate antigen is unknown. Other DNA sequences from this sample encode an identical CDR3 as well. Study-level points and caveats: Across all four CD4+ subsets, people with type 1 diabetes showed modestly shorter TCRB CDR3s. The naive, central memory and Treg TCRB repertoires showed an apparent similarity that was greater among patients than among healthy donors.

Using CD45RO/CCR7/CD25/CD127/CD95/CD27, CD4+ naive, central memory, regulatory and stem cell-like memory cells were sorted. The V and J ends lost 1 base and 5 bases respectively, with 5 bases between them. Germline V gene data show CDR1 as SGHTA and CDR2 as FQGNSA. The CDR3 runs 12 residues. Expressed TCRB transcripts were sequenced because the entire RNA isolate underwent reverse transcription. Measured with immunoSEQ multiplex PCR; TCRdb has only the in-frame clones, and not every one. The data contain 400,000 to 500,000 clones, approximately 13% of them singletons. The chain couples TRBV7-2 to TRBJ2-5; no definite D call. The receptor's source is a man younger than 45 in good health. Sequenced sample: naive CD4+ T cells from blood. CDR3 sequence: CASSLGLETQYF. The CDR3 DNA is TGTGCCAGCAGCTTAGGATTGGAGACCCAGTACTTC.